The TCR beta chain described here comes from a study of Graves' ophthalmopathy and Graves' hyperthyroidism. Germline V gene lookup returns CDR1 SGHRS and CDR2 YFSETQ. The V segment lost 4 bases and the J segment 5 bases; nucleotides outside the gene matches: 9. The CDR3 sequence is 15 residues long. This clonotype has a count of ten or more. RNA transcripts provided the template for amplifying TCR beta CDR3 regions. The authors performed first-round RT-PCR with HTBI primers and then a second-round multiplex PCR. TCRdb reanalysed the multiplex PCR reads using MiXCR and keeps one entry per CDR3 protein. The sample has 200,000 to 250,000 distinct CDR3 sequences; 29% are singletons.

Sequencing was done on a sample of peripheral blood. This receptor was taken from a man between 50 and 59 years old with Graves' ophthalmopathy. The V call is TRBV5-1, the J call TRBJ2-5; 9 bases are a match to TRBD1. Here the CDR3 DNA reads TGCGCCAGCAGCCGAGGACAGGGGATGATTGAGACCCAGTACTTC. The encoded protein is CASSRGQGMIETQYF.